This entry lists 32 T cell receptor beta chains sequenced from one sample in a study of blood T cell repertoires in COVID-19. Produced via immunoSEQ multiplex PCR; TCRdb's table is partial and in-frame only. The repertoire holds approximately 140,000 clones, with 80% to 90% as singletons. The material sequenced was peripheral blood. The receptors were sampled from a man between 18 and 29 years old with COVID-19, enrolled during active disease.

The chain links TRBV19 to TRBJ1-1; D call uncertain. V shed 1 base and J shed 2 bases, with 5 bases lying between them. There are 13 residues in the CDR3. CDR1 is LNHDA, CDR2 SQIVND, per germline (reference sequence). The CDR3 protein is CASSIASNTEAFF. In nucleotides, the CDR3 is TGTGCCAGTAGTATAGCGAGTAACACTGAAGCTTTCTTT.

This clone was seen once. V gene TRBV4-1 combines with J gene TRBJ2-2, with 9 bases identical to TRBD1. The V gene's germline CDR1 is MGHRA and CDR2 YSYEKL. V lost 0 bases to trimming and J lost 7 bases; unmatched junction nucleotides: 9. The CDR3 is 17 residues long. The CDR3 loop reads CASSQDPGTGILGELFF. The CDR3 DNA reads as TGCGCCAGCAGCCAAGATCCCGGGACAGGGATACTCGGGGAGCTGTTTTTT.

Written as DNA, the CDR3 is TGTGCCAGTTCGACAGGGACGGCTCAGCCCCAGCATTTT. It is translated as CASSTGTAQPQHF. The chain links TRBV5-6 to TRBJ1-5; 7 nucleotides match TRBD1. The V gene end was trimmed by 8 bases and the J gene end by 6 bases; junction bases not matched to a gene: 8. Germline CDR1 is SGHDT and CDR2 is YYEEEE. The CDR3 covers 13 residues.

CDR3 sequence (DNA): TGTGCCAGCAGTTCCCCCCTGAGAGTAGCGGGAGGAATGGATACGCAGTATTTT. It codes for CASSSPLRVAGGMDTQYF. V usage is TRBV6-2 or TRBV6-3 and J usage is TRBJ2-3; TRBD2 agrees at 10 bases. The CDR3 extends over 18 amino acids. The germline CDR1 and CDR2 sequences are MNHEY and SVGEGT. Trimming removed 4 bases from V and 6 bases from J; junction bases left unmatched: 16.

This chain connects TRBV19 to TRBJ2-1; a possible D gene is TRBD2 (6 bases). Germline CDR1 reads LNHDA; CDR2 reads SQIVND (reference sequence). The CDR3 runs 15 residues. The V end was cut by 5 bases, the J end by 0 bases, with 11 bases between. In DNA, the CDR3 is TGTGCCAGTAGTTTTAGACTAGACTCCTACAATGAGCAGTTCTTC. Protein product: CASSFRLDSYNEQFF.

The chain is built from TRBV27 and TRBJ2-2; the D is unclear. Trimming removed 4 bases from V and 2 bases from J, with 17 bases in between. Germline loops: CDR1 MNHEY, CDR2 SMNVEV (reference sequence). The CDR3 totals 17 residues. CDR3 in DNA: TGTGCCAGCAGTTCCGGCGGCCCGCATTTAAACACCGGGGAGCTGTTTTTT. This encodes CASSSGGPHLNTGELFF.

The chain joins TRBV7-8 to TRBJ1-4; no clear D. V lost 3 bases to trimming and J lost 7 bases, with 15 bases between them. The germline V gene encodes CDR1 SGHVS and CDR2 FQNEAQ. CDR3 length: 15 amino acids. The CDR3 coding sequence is TGTGCCAGCAGCTTGCCGACATCGGGAGGTGAAAAACTGTTTTTT. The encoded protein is CASSLPTSGGEKLFF.

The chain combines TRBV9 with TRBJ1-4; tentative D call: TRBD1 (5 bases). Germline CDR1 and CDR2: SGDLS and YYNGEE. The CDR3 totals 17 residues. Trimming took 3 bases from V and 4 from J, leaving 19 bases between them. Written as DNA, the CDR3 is TGTGCCAGCAGCGCGGGGGTAGCAGGCGGGAATAATGAAAAACTGTTTTTT. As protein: CASSAGVAGGNNEKLFF.

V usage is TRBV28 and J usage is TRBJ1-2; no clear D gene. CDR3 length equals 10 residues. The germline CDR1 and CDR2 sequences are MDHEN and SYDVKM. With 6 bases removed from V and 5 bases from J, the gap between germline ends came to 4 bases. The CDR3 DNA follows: TGTGCCAGCAGCAGATATGGCTACACCTTC. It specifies CASSRYGYTF.

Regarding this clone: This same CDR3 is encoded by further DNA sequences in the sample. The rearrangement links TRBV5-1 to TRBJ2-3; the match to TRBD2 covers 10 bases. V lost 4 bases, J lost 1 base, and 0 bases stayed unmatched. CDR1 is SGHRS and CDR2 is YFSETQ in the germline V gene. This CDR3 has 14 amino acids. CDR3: CASSLAGGTDTQYF. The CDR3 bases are TGCGCCAGCAGCCTAGCGGGAGGCACAGATACGCAGTATTTT.

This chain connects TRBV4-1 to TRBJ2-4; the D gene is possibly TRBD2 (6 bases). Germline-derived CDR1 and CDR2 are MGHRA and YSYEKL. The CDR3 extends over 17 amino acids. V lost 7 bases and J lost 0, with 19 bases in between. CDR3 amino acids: CASTTAISGVAKNIQYF. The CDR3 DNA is TGCGCCAGCACCACAGCCATCTCGGGAGTAGCCAAAAACATTCAGTACTTC.

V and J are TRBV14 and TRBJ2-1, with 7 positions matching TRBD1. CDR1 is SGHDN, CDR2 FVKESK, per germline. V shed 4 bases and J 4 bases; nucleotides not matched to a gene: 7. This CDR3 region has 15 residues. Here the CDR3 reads CASSLQGSLYNEQFF. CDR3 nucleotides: TGTGCCAGCAGCCTACAGGGGAGTCTTTACAATGAGCAGTTCTTC.

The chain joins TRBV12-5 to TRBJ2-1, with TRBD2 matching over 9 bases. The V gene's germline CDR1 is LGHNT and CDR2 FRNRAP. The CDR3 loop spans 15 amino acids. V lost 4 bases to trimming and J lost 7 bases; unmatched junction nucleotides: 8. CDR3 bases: TGTGCTAGTGGTTCAGGACTAGCGTCGGGTAATGAGCAGTTCTTC. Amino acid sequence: CASGSGLASGNEQFF.

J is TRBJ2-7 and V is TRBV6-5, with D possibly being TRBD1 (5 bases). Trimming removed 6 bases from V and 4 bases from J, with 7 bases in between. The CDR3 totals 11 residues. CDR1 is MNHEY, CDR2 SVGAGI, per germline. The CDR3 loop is CASRSGYEQYF. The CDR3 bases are TGTGCCAGCAGGTCAGGGTACGAGCAGTACTTC.

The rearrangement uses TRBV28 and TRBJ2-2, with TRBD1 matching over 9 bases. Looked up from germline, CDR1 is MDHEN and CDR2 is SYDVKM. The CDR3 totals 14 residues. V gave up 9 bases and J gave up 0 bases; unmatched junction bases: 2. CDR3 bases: TGTGCCAGTCACAGGGGGCCGAACACCGGGGAGCTGTTTTTT. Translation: CASHRGPNTGELFF.

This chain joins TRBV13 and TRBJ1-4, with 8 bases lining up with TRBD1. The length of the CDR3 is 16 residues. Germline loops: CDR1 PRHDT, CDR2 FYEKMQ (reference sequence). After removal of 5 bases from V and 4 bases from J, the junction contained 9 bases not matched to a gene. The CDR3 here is CASSLGTGGNNEKLFF. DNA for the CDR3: TGTGCCAGCAGCCTGGGGACAGGTGGCAATAATGAAAAACTGTTTTTT.

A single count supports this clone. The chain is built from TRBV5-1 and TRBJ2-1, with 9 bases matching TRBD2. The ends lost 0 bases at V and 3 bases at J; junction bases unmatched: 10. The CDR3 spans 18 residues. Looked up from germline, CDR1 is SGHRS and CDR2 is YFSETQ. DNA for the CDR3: TGCGCCAGCAGCTTGGGGCTTAGCGCGGGAGGGCTCTACAATGAGCAGTTCTTC. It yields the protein CASSLGLSAGGLYNEQFF. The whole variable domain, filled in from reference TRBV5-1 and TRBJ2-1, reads KAGVTQTPRYLIKTRGQQVTLSCSPISGHRSVSWYQQTPGQGLQFLFEYFSETQRNKGNFPGRFSGRQFSNSRSEMNVSTLELGDSALYLCASSLGLSAGGLYNEQFFGPGTRLTVL.

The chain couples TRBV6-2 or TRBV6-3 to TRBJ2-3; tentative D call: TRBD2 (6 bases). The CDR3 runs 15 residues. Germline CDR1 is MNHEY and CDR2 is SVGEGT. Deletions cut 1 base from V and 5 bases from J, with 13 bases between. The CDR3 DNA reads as TGTGCCAGCAGTTACTGGCGGGGCGAGGGAGATACGCAGTATTTT. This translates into CASSYWRGEGDTQYF.

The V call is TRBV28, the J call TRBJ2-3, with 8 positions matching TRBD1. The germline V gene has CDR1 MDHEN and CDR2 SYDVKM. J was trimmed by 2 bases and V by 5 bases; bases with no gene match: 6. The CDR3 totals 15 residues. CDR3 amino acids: CASSAPDRDTDTQYF. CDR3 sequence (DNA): TGTGCCAGCAGTGCACCGGACAGGGACACAGATACGCAGTATTTT.

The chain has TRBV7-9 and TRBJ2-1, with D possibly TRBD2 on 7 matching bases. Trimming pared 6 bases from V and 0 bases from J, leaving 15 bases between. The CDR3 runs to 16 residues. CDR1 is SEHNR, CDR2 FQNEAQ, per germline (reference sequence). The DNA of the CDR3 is TGTGCCAGCAGGTCGGGGGGCGGGACCTCCTACAATGAGCAGTTCTTC. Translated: CASRSGGGTSYNEQFF.

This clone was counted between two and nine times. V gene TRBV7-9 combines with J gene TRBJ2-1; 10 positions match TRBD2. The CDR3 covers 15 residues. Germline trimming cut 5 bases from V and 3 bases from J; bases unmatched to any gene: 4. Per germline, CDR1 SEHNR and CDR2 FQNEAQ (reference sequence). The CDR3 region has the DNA TGTGCCAGCAGCCACCTAGCGGGAGACTACAATGAGCAGTTCTTC. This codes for CASSHLAGDYNEQFF.

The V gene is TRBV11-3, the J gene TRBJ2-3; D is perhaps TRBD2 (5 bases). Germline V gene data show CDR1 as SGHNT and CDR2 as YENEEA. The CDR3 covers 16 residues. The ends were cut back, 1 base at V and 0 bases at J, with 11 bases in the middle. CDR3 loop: CASSLGIGLSTDTQYF. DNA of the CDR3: TGTGCCAGCAGCTTAGGAATCGGACTTAGCACAGATACGCAGTATTTT. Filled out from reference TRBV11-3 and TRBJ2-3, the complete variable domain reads EAGVVQSPRYKIIEKKQPVAFWCNPISGHNTLYWYLQNLGQGPELLIRYENEEAVDDSQLPKDRFSAERLKGVDSTLKIQPAELGDSAVYLCASSLGIGLSTDTQYFGPGTRLTVL.

The CDR3 DNA follows: TGTGCCAGCAGCCGCGGTATTGCGAACACCGGGGAGCTGTTTTTT. Its translation: CASSRGIANTGELFF. The chain couples TRBV7-8 to TRBJ2-2; no definite D call. There are 15 residues in the CDR3. From germline, CDR1 is SGHVS and CDR2 FQNEAQ. The germline V and J ends were trimmed by 5 bases and 0 bases, with 10 bases remaining between them.

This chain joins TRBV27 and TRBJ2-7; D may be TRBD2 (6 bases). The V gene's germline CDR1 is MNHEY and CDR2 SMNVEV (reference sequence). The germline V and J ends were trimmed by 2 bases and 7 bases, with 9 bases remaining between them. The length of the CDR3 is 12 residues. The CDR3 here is CASSLMGGEQYF. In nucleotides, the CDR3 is TGTGCCAGCAGTTTAATGGGGGGAGAGCAGTACTTC.

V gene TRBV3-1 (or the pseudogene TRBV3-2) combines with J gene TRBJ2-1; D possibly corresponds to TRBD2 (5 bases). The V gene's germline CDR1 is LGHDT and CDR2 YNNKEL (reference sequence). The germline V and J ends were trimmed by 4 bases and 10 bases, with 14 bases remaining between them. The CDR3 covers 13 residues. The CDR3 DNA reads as TGTGCCAGCAGCCCAGTGGGAGACGGCGAGCAGTTCTTC. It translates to CASSPVGDGEQFF.

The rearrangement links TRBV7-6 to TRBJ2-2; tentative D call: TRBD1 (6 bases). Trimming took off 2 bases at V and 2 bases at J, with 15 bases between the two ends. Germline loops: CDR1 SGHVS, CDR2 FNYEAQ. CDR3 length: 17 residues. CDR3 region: CASSLRGSGANTGELFF. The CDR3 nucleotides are TGTGCCAGCAGCTTAAGGGGGTCAGGGGCCAACACCGGGGAGCTGTTTTTT.

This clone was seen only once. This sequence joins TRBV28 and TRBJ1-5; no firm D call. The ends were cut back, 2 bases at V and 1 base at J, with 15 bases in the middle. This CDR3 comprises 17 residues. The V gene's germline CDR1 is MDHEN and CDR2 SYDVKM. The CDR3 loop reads CASSLGRGGGSNQPQHF. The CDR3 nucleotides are TGTGCCAGCAGTTTAGGGCGGGGAGGAGGCAGCAATCAGCCCCAGCATTTT.

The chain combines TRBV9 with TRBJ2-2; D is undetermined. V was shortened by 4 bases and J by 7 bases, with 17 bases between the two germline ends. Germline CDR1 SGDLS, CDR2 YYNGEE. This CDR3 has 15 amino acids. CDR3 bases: TGTGCCAGCAGCCCACAGATGGGCCGCATCGGGGAGCTGTTTTTT. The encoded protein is CASSPQMGRIGELFF. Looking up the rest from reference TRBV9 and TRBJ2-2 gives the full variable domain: DSGVTQTPKHLITATGQRVTLRCSPRSGDLSVYWYQQSLDQGLQFLIQYYNGEERAKGNILERFSAQQFPDLHSELNLSSLELGDSALYFCASSPQMGRIGELFFGEGSRLTVL.

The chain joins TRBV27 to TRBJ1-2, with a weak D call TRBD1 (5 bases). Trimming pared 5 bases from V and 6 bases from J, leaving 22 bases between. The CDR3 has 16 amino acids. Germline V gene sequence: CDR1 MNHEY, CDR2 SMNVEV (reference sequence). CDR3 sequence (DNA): TGTGCCAGCAGTCCAACCGAAGGGGATTTATTCCATGGCTACACCTTC. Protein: CASSPTEGDLFHGYTF.

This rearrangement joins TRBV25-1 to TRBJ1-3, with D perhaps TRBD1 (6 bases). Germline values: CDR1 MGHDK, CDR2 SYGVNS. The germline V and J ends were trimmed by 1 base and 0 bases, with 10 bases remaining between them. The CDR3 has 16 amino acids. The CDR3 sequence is CASSESPDSSGNTIYF. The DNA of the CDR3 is TGTGCCAGCAGTGAATCTCCGGACAGCTCTGGAAACACCATATATTTT.

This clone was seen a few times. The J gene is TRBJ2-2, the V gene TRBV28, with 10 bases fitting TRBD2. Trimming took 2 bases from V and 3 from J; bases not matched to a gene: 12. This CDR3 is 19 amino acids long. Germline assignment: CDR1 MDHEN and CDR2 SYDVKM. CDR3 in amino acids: CASSLGLAGDLWDTGELFF. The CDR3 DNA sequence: TGTGCCAGCAGTTTAGGTCTAGCGGGAGATCTTTGGGACACCGGGGAGCTGTTTTTT. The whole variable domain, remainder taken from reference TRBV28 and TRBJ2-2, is DVKVTQSSRYLVKRTGEKVFLECVQDMDHENMFWYRQDPGLGLRLIYFSYDVKMKEKGDIPEGYSVSREKKERFSLILESASTNQTSMYLCASSLGLAGDLWDTGELFFGEGSRLTVL.

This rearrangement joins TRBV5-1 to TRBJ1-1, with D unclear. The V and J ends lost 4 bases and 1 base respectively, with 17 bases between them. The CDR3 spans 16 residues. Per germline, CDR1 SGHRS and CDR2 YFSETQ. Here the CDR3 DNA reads TGCGCCAGCAGCCAGCAAGGACTCCTTAGGAACACTGAAGCTTTCTTT. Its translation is CASSQQGLLRNTEAFF.